The 10 T cell receptor beta chains reported below all come from one sample, sequenced in a study of T cell clonotyping in hematopoietic cell transplantation. Sequencing used immunoSEQ multiplex PCR; TCRdb keeps in-frame clones, though not all of them. The sample has approximately 11,000 clones, around 90% seen once. Sequenced sample: peripheral blood mononuclear cells. The source of these receptors is a woman in her forties or fifties in good health. Some clones in this sample may be carry-over from other donors' samples.

The chain employs TRBV7-8 and TRBJ1-3, with 8 bases identical to TRBD1. CDR1 and CDR2 from the germline V gene are SGHVS and FQNEAQ. V lost 3 bases, J lost 0 bases, and 4 bases stayed unmatched. CDR3 length: 16 amino acids. The CDR3 sequence: CASSLGTGGSGNTIYF. The CDR3 DNA sequence: TGTGCCAGCAGCTTGGGTACAGGGGGCTCTGGAAACACCATATATTTT.

V is TRBV19 and J is TRBJ1-3; D is unclear. The ends were cut back, 6 bases at V and 0 bases at J, with 18 bases in the middle. The CDR3 is made up of 17 amino acids. Per germline, CDR1 LNHDA and CDR2 SQIVND (reference sequence). CDR3 in amino acids: CASSTASTPSSGNTIYF. The CDR3, as DNA: TGTGCCAGTAGCACAGCGTCTACACCCAGCTCTGGAAACACCATATATTTT.

This chain uses TRBV29-1 with TRBJ1-3; D uncertain. Trimming left V 2 bases short and J 6 bases short, with 8 bases between. The CDR3 has 12 residues. CDR1 and CDR2 (germline): SQVTM, ANQGSEA. Here the CDR3 reads CSVETISNTIYF. The DNA of the CDR3 is TGCAGCGTTGAAACGATCTCAAACACCATATATTTT.

The chain carries TRBV7-9 and TRBJ2-5; 7 bases agree with TRBD2. Trimming removed 4 bases from V and 4 bases from J; junction bases left unmatched: 9. The length of the CDR3 is 15 residues. Germline V gene data show CDR1 as SEHNR and CDR2 as FQNEAQ (reference sequence). DNA of the CDR3: TGTGCCAGCAGCTCGCACGGACTAGTAGGAGAGACCCAGTACTTC. Translating gives CASSSHGLVGETQYF.

The chain links TRBV19 to TRBJ2-3; D may correspond to TRBD1 or TRBD2 (5 bases each). Germline CDR1 is LNHDA and CDR2 is SQIVND (reference sequence). The CDR3 contains 13 residues. V was shortened by 6 bases and J by 4 bases, with 11 bases between the two germline ends. CDR3 in DNA: TGTGCCAGTAGCTATCCGGGGCCAGATACGCAGTATTTT. Amino acid sequence: CASSYPGPDTQYF.

This chain joins TRBV4-2 and TRBJ2-5; the D gene could be TRBD1 or TRBD2 (5 bases each). Germline V lookup: CDR1 LGHNA, CDR2 YNFKEQ. Trimming pared 1 base from V and 5 bases from J, leaving 8 bases between. This CDR3 contains 13 residues. This CDR3 reads CASSQGEGETQYF. The CDR3 bases are TGTGCCAGCAGCCAAGGCGAGGGGGAGACCCAGTACTTC.

CDR3 bases: TGTGCCAGCAGCTTAGCTTTGTGGGGCACCGGGGAGCTGTTTTTT. Amino acid sequence: CASSLALWGTGELFF. V and J are TRBV7-8 and TRBJ2-2; D is ambiguous. The CDR3 covers 15 residues. The V and J ends lost 0 bases and 4 bases respectively, with 9 bases between them. Germline values: CDR1 SGHVS, CDR2 FQNEAQ.

The chain is built from TRBV6-1 and TRBJ1-1; D may be TRBD1 (6 bases). CDR3 length equals 13 residues. CDR1 is MNHNS, CDR2 SASEGT, per germline. Trimming shortened V by 8 bases and J by 4 bases, and 14 bases separated the two germline ends. CDR3 nucleotides: TGTGCCAGCCTGAGACAGGTGGGCACTGAAGCTTTCTTT. Translation gives CASLRQVGTEAFF.

With respect to this clone: At one end the junction does not follow the germline gene, possibly because of a read error. This chain connects TRBV5-1 to TRBJ1-2; D may be TRBD1 (6 bases). The CDR3 has 13 residues. Looked up from germline, CDR1 is SGHRS and CDR2 is YFSETQ. CDR3 DNA sequence: TGCGCCAGCAGCTTGGAAATCTCCCAGGGGAAGGATTTC. Translating it yields CASSLEISQGKDF.

The genes are TRBV6-5 and TRBJ2-3; 8 nucleotides line up with TRBD2. The V gene's germline CDR1 is MNHEY and CDR2 SVGAGI. Trimming took 2 bases from V and 5 from J; bases not matched to a gene: 9. This CDR3 has 16 residues. The CDR3 bases are TGTGCCAGCAGTTACACCCCGGGGGGGCTGGGAGATACGCAGTATTTT. This codes for CASSYTPGGLGDTQYF.